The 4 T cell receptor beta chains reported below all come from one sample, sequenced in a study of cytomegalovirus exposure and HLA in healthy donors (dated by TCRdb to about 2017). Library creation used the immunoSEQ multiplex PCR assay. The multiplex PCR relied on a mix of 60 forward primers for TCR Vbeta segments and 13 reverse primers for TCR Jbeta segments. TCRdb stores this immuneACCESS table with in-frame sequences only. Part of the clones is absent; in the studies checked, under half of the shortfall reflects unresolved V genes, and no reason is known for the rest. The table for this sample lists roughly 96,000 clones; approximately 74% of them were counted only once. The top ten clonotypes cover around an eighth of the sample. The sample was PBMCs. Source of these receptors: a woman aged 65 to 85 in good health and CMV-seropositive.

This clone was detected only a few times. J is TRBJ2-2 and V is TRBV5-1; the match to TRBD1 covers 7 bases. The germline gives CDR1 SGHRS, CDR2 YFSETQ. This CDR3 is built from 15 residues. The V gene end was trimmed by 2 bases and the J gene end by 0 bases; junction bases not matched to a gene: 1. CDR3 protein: CASSLQGTNTGELFF. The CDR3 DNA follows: TGCGCCAGCAGCTTACAGGGGACGAACACCGGGGAGCTGTTTTTT.

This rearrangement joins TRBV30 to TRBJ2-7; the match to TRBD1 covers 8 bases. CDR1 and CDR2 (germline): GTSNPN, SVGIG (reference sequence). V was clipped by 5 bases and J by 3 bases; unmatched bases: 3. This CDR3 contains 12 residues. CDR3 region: CAWAGGSYEQYF. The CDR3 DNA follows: TGTGCCTGGGCAGGGGGCAGCTACGAGCAGTACTTC. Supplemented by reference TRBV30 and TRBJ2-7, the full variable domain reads SQTIHQWPATLVQPVGSPLSLECTVEGTSNPNLYWYRQAAGRGLQLLFYSVGIGQISSEVPQNLSASRPQDRQFILSSKKLLLSDSGFYLCAWAGGSYEQYFGPGTRLTVT.

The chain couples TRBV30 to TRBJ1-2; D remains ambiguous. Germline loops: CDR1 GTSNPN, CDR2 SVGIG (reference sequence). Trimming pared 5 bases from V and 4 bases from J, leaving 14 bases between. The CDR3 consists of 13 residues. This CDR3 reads CAWRAPVGYGYTF. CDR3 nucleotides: TGTGCCTGGCGAGCCCCCGTTGGCTATGGCTACACCTTC.

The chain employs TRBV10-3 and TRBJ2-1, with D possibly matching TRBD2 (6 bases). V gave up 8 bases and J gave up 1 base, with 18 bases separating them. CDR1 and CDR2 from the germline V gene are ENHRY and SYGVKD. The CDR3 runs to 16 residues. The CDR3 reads CAIGHGGPSSYNEQFF. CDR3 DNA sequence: TGTGCCATCGGACACGGGGGACCCTCATCCTACAATGAGCAGTTCTTC.